What follows are 12 T cell receptor beta chains derived from one specimen sequenced in a study of cytomegalovirus exposure and HLA in healthy donors. The PCR ran on 60 Vbeta and 13 Jbeta primers. The repertoire was sequenced with immunoSEQ multiplex PCR; TCRdb's copy has only in-frame clones and lacks some. The sample contains under 200,000 clones, 70% to 80% of which appear only once. The specimen was PBMCs. These receptors came from a male donor in good health and CMV-seropositive.

The rearrangement joins TRBV21-1 to TRBJ2-5; the table calls TRBD2, which could not be checked here. TRBV21-1 is a pseudogene segment. The CDR3 runs to 14 residues. DNA of the CDR3: TGTGCCAGCAGCAAAGGTGGGAGTTATTTGACCCAGTACTTC. Amino acid sequence: CASSKGGSYLTQYF.

This clone was counted between two and nine times. The rearrangement uses TRBV5-6 and TRBJ2-1; TRBD1 agrees at 7 bases. Germline lookup yields CDR1 SGHDT and CDR2 YYEEEE. This CDR3 is 16 amino acids long. V was pared by 0 bases and J by 2 bases, with 5 bases of the junction left unmatched. The DNA of the CDR3 is TGTGCCAGCAGCTTGGGCTGGGACAGCCCCTACAATGAGCAGTTCTTC. Its translation is CASSLGWDSPYNEQFF.

This clone turned up a few times. The CDR3 loop is CASSQPTGIYYEQYF. CDR3 bases: TGTGCCAGCAGCCAGCCGACAGGGATCTACTACGAGCAGTACTTC. The rearrangement joins TRBV7-2 to TRBJ2-7, with 7 bases identical to TRBD1. Germline V CDR1 and CDR2: SGHTA, FQGNSA. This CDR3 region has 15 residues. The junction had 10 bases not matched to a gene; V was cut back by 5 bases and J by 3 bases.

This sequence joins TRBV7-2 and TRBJ1-2; D ambiguous. The germline gives CDR1 SGHTA, CDR2 FQGNSA. V lost 4 bases, J lost 3 bases, and 9 bases lay in between. The CDR3 spans 13 residues. CDR3 in amino acids: CASSYHTDYGYTF. The CDR3 nucleotides are TGTGCCAGCAGCTACCACACAGACTATGGCTACACCTTC.

The CDR3 DNA sequence: TGCGCCAGCAGTCAAACTTTCGCAGCAAAGGGGGAAAAACTGTTTTTT. Its translation: CASSQTFAAKGEKLFF. The genes are TRBV23-1 and TRBJ1-4; maybe TRBD1 (5 bases). TRBV23-1 is placed among ORFs of uncertain function. The CDR3 is 16 residues long. V was shortened by 2 bases and J by 8 bases, with 18 bases between the two germline ends.

The chain is built from TRBV5-1 and TRBJ1-1; TRBD1 aligns across 7 bases. The CDR3 has 16 residues. V shed 4 bases and J 0 bases; nucleotides not matched to a gene: 9. The germline V gene encodes CDR1 SGHRS and CDR2 YFSETQ. The CDR3: CASSRWTGLMNTEAFF. The DNA of the CDR3 is TGCGCCAGCAGCCGTTGGACAGGCCTAATGAACACTGAAGCTTTCTTT.

This clone came up once. J is TRBJ2-7 and V is TRBV6-6, with D possibly being TRBD1 (6 bases). This CDR3 comprises 15 residues. V was clipped by 7 bases and J by 0 bases, with 16 bases between them. CDR1 is MNHNY and CDR2 is SVGAGI in the germline V gene (reference sequence). As DNA, the CDR3 is TGTGCCAGCACCCAATACAGACAGGCCTCCTACGAGCAGTACTTC. This sequence encodes CASTQYRQASYEQYF.

The genes are TRBV7-2 and TRBJ2-1; 7 positions match TRBD2. Trimming cost V 8 bases and J 12 bases; bases outside gene matches: 10. The germline gives CDR1 SGHTA, CDR2 FQGNSA. This CDR3 is built from 12 residues. The CDR3 bases are TGTGCCAGCTCCTGGGAGGGCGGGCCGCAGTTCTTC. Encoded protein: CASSWEGGPQFF. The full variable domain, in which reference TRBV7-2 and TRBJ2-1 provide the parts outside the CDR3, is GAGVSQSPSNKVTEKGKDVELRCDPISGHTALYWYRQSLGQGLEFLIYFQGNSAPDKSGLPSDRFSAERTGGSVSTLTIQRTQQEDSAVYLCASSWEGGPQFFGPGTRLTVL.

The sample holds a few counts of this clone. V and J are TRBV7-9 and TRBJ1-4, with D perhaps matching TRBD1 (5 bases). CDR1 and CDR2 from the germline V gene are SEHNR and FQNEAQ (reference sequence). V was pared by 6 bases and J by 3 bases, with 11 bases between. The CDR3 has 14 residues. The chain's CDR3 is CASSPTGANEKLFF. The CDR3 DNA reads TGTGCCAGCAGTCCCACGGGGGCTAATGAAAAACTGTTTTTT.

The rearrangement links TRBV11-2 to TRBJ1-5; 7 nucleotides agree with TRBD1. Trimming at V came to 5 bases and at J to 1 base, leaving 5 bases not matched to a gene. The CDR3 length is 15 residues. The V gene's germline CDR1 is SGHAT and CDR2 FQNNGV. CDR3 loop: CASSRQGLSNQPQHF. The CDR3 DNA is TGTGCCAGCAGCAGACAGGGTCTAAGCAATCAGCCCCAGCATTTT.

The J gene is TRBJ2-5, the V gene TRBV13; D is uncertain. V lost 5 bases and J 7 bases, leaving 11 bases between the germline ends. Germline-derived CDR1 and CDR2 are PRHDT and FYEKMQ (reference sequence). This CDR3 contains 12 residues. The CDR3 DNA reads TGTGCCAGCAGCAGCGATAGAGGGACCCAGTACTTC. Translated, it gives CASSSDRGTQYF.

The chain combines TRBV27 with TRBJ2-6; a weak D match, TRBD1 (5 bases). Trimming took 9 bases from V and 0 from J, leaving 12 bases between them. The CDR3 runs to 15 residues. The germline V gene has CDR1 MNHEY and CDR2 SMNVEV (reference sequence). The CDR3 loop is CASSRATSGANVLTF. In DNA form, the CDR3 reads TGTGCCAGTAGCAGGGCAACCTCTGGGGCCAACGTCCTGACTTTC. The entire variable domain, with the rest obtained from reference TRBV27 and TRBJ2-6, is as follows: EAQVTQNPRYLITVTGKKLTVTCSQNMNHEYMSWYRQDPGLGLRQIYYSMNVEVTDKGDVPEGYKVSRKEKRNFPLILESPSPNQTSLYFCASSRATSGANVLTFGAGSRLTVL.